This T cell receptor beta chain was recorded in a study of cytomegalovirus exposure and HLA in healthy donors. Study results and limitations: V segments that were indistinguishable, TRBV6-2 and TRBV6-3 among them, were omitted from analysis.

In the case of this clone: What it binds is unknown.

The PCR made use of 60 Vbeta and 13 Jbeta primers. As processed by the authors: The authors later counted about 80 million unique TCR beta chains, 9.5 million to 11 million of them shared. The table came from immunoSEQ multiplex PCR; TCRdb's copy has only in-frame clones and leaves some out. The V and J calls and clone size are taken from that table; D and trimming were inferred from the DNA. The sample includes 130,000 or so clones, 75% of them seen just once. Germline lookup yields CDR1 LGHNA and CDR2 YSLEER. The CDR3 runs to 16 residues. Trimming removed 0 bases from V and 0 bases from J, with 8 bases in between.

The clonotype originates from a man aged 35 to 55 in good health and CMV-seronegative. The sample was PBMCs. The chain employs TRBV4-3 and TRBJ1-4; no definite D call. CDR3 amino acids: CASSQEFRATNEKLFF. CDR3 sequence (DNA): TGCGCCAGCAGCCAAGAATTCCGTGCAACTAATGAAAAACTGTTTTTT.